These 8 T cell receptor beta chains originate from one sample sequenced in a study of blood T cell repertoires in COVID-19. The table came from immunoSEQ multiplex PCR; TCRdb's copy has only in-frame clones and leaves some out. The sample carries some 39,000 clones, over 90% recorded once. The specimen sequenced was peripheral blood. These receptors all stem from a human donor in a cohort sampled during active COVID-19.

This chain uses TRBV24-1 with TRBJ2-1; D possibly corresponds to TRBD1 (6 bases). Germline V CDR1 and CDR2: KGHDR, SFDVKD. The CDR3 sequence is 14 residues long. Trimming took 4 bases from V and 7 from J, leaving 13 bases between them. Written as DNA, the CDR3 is TGTGCCACCAGTGAGGGGACACAAGGGAATGAGCAGTTCTTC. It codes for CATSEGTQGNEQFF.

CDR3 coding DNA: TGCGCCAGCAGCCCCGTTAGGCGGGAGAACACCGGGGAGCTGTTTTTT. As protein: CASSPVRRENTGELFF. This rearrangement joins TRBV4-3 to TRBJ2-2; perhaps TRBD2 as D (6 bases). The length of the CDR3 is 16 residues. CDR1 and CDR2 from the germline V gene are LGHNA and YSLEER. Trimming removed 4 bases from V and 1 base from J, with 13 bases in between.

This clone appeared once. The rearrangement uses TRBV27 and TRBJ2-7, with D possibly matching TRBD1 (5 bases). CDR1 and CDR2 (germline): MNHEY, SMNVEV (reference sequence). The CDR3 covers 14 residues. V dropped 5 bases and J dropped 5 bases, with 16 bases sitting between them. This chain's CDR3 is CASSIGVRADEQYF. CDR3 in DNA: TGTGCCAGCAGTATAGGGGTCAGGGCGGACGAGCAGTACTTC.

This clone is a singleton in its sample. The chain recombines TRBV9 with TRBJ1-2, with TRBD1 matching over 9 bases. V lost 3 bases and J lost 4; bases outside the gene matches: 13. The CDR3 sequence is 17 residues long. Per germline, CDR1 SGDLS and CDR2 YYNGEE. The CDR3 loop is CASSGRDREDYGYGYTF. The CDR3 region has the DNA TGTGCCAGCAGCGGCCGGGACAGGGAGGATTATGGCTATGGCTACACCTTC. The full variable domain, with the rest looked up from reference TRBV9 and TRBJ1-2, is DSGVTQTPKHLITATGQRVTLRCSPRSGDLSVYWYQQSLDQGLQFLIQYYNGEERAKGNILERFSAQQFPDLHSELNLSSLELGDSALYFCASSGRDREDYGYGYTFGSGTRLTVV.

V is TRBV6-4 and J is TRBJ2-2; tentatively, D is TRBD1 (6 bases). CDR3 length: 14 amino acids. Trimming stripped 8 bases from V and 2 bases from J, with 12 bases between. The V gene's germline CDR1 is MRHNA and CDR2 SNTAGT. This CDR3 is CASARQDNTGELFF. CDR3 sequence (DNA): TGTGCCAGCGCAAGACAGGACAACACCGGGGAGCTGTTTTTT.

The CDR3 protein is CASSSSRSNYGYTF. CDR3 bases: TGTGCCAGCAGTAGCTCCCGCTCTAACTATGGCTACACCTTC. The chain joins TRBV25-1 to TRBJ1-2, with unresolved D. The germline V and J ends were trimmed by 5 bases and 0 bases, with 10 bases remaining between them. The CDR3 loop spans 14 amino acids. CDR1 and CDR2 from the germline V gene are MGHDK and SYGVNS.

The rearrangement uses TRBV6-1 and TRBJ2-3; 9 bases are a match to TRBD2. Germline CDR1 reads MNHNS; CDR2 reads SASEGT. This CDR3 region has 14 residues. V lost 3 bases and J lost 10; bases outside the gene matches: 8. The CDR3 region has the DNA TGTGCCAGCAGTGAGCGGGGGGGCCGATTCGCGCAGTATTTT. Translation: CASSERGGRFAQYF.

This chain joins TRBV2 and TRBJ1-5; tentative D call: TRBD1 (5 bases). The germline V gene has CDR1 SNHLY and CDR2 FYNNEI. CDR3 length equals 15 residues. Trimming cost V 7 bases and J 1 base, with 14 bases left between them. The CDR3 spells CASTAGAGSNQPQHF. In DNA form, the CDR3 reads TGTGCCAGCACCGCCGGGGCGGGGAGCAATCAGCCCCAGCATTTT. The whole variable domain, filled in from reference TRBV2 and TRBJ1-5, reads EPEVTQTPSHQVTQMGQEVILRCVPISNHLYFYWYRQILGQKVEFLVSFYNNEISEKSEIFDDQFSVERPDGSNFTLKIRSTKLEDSAMYFCASTAGAGSNQPQHFGDGTRLSIL.